This TCR beta chain was captured in a study of blood T cell repertoires in COVID-19. Across the whole study: PBMCs, B-cell-depleted T cells, or T cells provided the cDNA or gDNA that made up the material.

The ends were cut back, 3 bases at V and 10 bases at J, with 10 bases in the middle. CDR3 length: 12 residues. In the original analysis: Reference gene primers were amplified, and this amplification served to estimate nucleated cell counts. TCRdb's table, derived via immunoSEQ multiplex PCR, lists solely in-frame clones and lacks some. V and J calls and clone size are given by that table; D and trimming were obtained from the DNA. The sample records around 110,000 clones, approximately 87% being singletons. J is TRBJ2-1 and V is TRBV12-3 or TRBV12-4, with TRBD2 as a possible D gene (6 bases). Sequences were obtained from peripheral blood. The source is a man younger than 40 with acute or convalescent COVID-19. For the CDR3, the DNA is TGTGCCAGCAGTTTCAGTGCGGGGGAGCAGTTCTTC. This encodes CASSFSAGEQFF.